This T cell receptor beta chain was obtained from a study of blood T cell repertoires in COVID-19 (TCRdb year 2020). At the level of the whole study: Collaborator samples came from the United States, Italy and Spain and covered acute and convalescent phases of COVID-19. The prospective study material was composed of cDNA or gDNA derived from T cells, B-cell-depleted T cells, or PBMCs. Deeply sampled blood TCRbeta repertoires from subjects exposed to, actively infected with, or recovered from COVID-19 were included in the dataset. A freely available public database, intended as a resource for researchers studying the immune response to SARS-CoV-2, is where the repertoires were released. Samples came from the ongoing ImmuneRACE study (first 160 participants) plus 1,254 subjects from 6 global collaborators. Nearly every sample came with metadata listing a de-identified subject ID, COVID-19 status, age in years and sex. Where HLA class I and class II types were available, the types were taken from metadata supplied by the sample provider, not from assay-based typing. What the study reported, not specific to this receptor: The quantity of clinical and demographic metadata differed by source and by participant and was supplied without curation.

Each collaborating institution followed its own protocols to collect whole blood in K2EDTA tubes. For TCRbeta analysis, collaborators shipped samples as frozen whole blood, isolated PBMCs, or DNA extracted from either of those sample types. TCRbeta CDR3 regions were amplified from genomic DNA by means of the immunoSEQ Assay, a bias-controlled multiplex PCR. Processing in the source paper ran as follows. The number of nucleated cells in each sample was estimated by amplification of reference gene primers within the assay. Sequence reads were collapsed and filtered to measure the absolute abundance of every unique TCRbeta CDR3 rearrangement. For each sample, productive Simpson clonality was calculated as the square root of Simpson's diversity index over productive rearrangements. Here the immuneACCESS table is served through TCRdb, limited to in-frame sequences with V and J called. Missing clones are a known gap in these copies; in checked studies unresolved V genes cover under half, and the rest lacks a known reason. V and J calls and clone size come straight from that table; D and trimming were deduced from the DNA. This sample lists about 170,000 clones; just under 85% were detected once. The top ten clonotypes cover around a fifth of the sample.

In regard to this clone: Its antigen is unknown. There are no base qualities to consult, and no much larger clone falls within one base.

This clonotype was obtained from a woman older than 75 with acute or convalescent COVID-19. The sequenced sample was peripheral blood.

The CDR3: CASSPPMSYNEQFF. The nucleotide sequence is TGTGCCAGCAGCCCCCCCATGTCATACAATGAGCAGTTCTTC. The chain is encoded by TRBV7-9 joined to TRBJ2-1; the D gene is unclear. The CDR3 spans 14 residues, from the cysteine through the phenylalanine. CDR3 DNA only is kept here, 42 bases in frame from base 1. V is reduced by 5 bases and J by 4 bases, leaving a spacing of 12 bases between them. CDR1 and CDR2, looked up from the germline V gene (reference sequence), are SEHNR and FQNEAQ.